Below, 20 T cell receptor beta chains from the same sample are listed, as sequenced in a study of T-cell reconstitution after alpha-beta-depleted transplantation in children. Unique molecular identifiers were incorporated during preparation of the TCRbeta library. Using its own MiXCR run on the PCR reads, TCRdb lists one record per CDR3 protein. The sample yields around 270,000 distinct CDR3 sequences, 10% seen once. Sample: PBMCs, taken before TCRalphabeta/CD19-depleted stem cell transplant. The receptors shown here come from a boy under two years old with acute myeloid leukemia, due to receive a stem cell transplant.

This clonotype was seen repeatedly, ten times or more. The chain uses TRBV7-6 and TRBJ1-2; perhaps TRBD1 as D (6 bases). Looked up from germline, CDR1 is SGHVS and CDR2 is FNYEAQ. The length of the CDR3 is 14 residues. The ends were cut back, 1 base at V and 7 bases at J, with 13 bases in the middle. In nucleotides, the CDR3 is TGTGCCAGCAGCTTAGGGCAGGGGAGGGGTGGCTACACCTTC. Protein product: CASSLGQGRGGYTF. The variable domain in full, with the rest retrieved from reference TRBV7-6 and TRBJ1-2, is GAGVSQSPRYKVTKRGQDVALRCDPISGHVSLYWYRQALGQGPEFLTYFNYEAQQDKSGLPNDRFSAERPEGSISTLTIQRTEQRDSAMYRCASSLGQGRGGYTFGSGTRLTVV.

This clonotype appeared many times. J is TRBJ2-7 and V is TRBV7-2, with D unresolved. The germline V gene encodes CDR1 SGHTA and CDR2 FQGNSA. V lost 1 base and J lost 2, with 9 bases in between. CDR3 length equals 14 residues. The DNA of the CDR3 is TGTGCCAGCAGCTTAGTCCGGAACCCCTACGAGCAGTACTTC. Translated, it gives CASSLVRNPYEQYF. Full variable domain (missing parts from reference TRBV7-2 and TRBJ2-7): GAGVSQSPSNKVTEKGKDVELRCDPISGHTALYWYRQSLGQGLEFLIYFQGNSAPDKSGLPSDRFSAERTGGSVSTLTIQRTQQEDSAVYLCASSLVRNPYEQYFGPGTRLTVT.

This clonotype showed up many times. The rearrangement uses TRBV5-1 and TRBJ2-4; TRBD2 matches at 7 bases. This CDR3 spans 17 amino acids. J lost 2 bases, V lost 1 base, and 9 bases had no gene match. Germline V gene data show CDR1 as SGHRS and CDR2 as YFSETQ. For the CDR3, the DNA is TGCGCCAGCAGCTTGAGGGAGGGGTGGAGCCCCAAAAACATTCAGTACTTC. Translation: CASSLREGWSPKNIQYF.

Many counts were recorded for this clonotype. The chain employs TRBV6-6 and TRBJ2-7, with D unclear. Trimming removed 0 bases at V and 5 bases at J, with 8 bases between. CDR3 length equals 13 residues. Per germline, CDR1 MNHNY and CDR2 SVGAGI (reference sequence). CDR3 amino acids: CASSYSKKDEQYF. The CDR3 bases are TGTGCCAGCAGTTACTCGAAGAAGGACGAGCAGTACTTC.

In this sample, this clonotype turned up many times. The chain carries TRBV27 and TRBJ2-1; 8 nucleotides align to TRBD2. V was pared by 6 bases and J by 0 bases, with 4 bases of the junction left unmatched. CDR3 length: 15 residues. The V gene's germline CDR1 is MNHEY and CDR2 SMNVEV (reference sequence). The CDR3 protein is CASRGLASSYNEQFF. CDR3 nucleotide sequence: TGTGCCAGCAGAGGACTAGCAAGCTCCTACAATGAGCAGTTCTTC.

This chain connects TRBV19 to TRBJ1-1, with D uncertain. Per the germline V gene, CDR1 is LNHDA and CDR2 is SQIVND (reference sequence). This CDR3 is built from 13 residues. Between the trimmed V and J ends, which lost 9 bases and 2 bases, there was a span of 13 bases. Here the CDR3 reads CASRHGINTEAFF. The CDR3 bases are TGTGCCAGCAGACACGGGATAAACACTGAAGCTTTCTTT.

This clonotype was recorded at least ten times. The chain couples TRBV6-5 to TRBJ2-7; TRBD2 aligns across 7 bases. The CDR3 sequence is 12 residues long. V lost 1 base to trimming and J lost 7 bases; unmatched junction nucleotides: 1. CDR1 is MNHEY and CDR2 is SVGAGI in the germline V gene. The CDR3: CASSYYGREQYF. CDR3 nucleotide sequence: TGTGCCAGCAGTTACTACGGGAGGGAGCAGTACTTC.

With regard to this clonotype: Likely a read error: the CDR3 ends without its conserved phenylalanine or tryptophan. The chain couples TRBV7-3 to TRBJ2-7; 10 bases align to TRBD1. Germline CDR1 SGHTA, CDR2 FQGTGA. V was pared by 0 bases and J by 5 bases, with 1 base of the junction left unmatched. The CDR3 runs 14 residues. The CDR3 DNA is TGTGCCAGCAGCTTAACGGGGACAGGGGACGAGCAGTACTCC. Its protein is CASSLTGTGDEQYS.

At least ten counts were recorded for this clonotype. V is TRBV12-3 or TRBV12-4 and J is TRBJ1-4, with D possibly matching TRBD1 (5 bases). The ends were cut back, 6 bases at V and 3 bases at J, with 11 bases in the middle. The CDR3 runs 14 residues. CDR3 protein: CASSPRVANEKLFF. The CDR3 DNA sequence: TGTGCCAGCAGCCCCAGGGTGGCTAATGAAAAACTGTTTTTT.

This clonotype occurred many times. This chain uses TRBV12-3 or TRBV12-4 with TRBJ1-4; D ambiguous. This CDR3 contains 14 residues. V lost 8 bases, J lost 5 bases, and 15 bases lay in between. This chain's CDR3 is CASRNEGENEKLFF. CDR3 in DNA: TGTGCCAGCCGAAATGAGGGCGAAAATGAAAAACTGTTTTTT.

This clonotype is classed as large (0.1 to 1%). Its ends do not fully match the called genes, so a read error is possible. The rearrangement joins TRBV20-1 to TRBJ2-7; weak D call: TRBD1 (6 bases). The CDR3 has 12 amino acids. The V gene's germline CDR1 is DFQATT and CDR2 SNEGSKA (reference sequence). Here the CDR3 reads CSARDDTGPHAF. CDR3 DNA sequence: TGCAGTGCTAGAGATGATACAGGGCCGCACGCCTTC.

This clonotype was seen at least ten times. The V call is TRBV6-4, the J call TRBJ2-3, with D tentatively TRBD2 (7 bases). The CDR3 loop spans 15 amino acids. Germline V gene lookup returns CDR1 MRHNA and CDR2 SNTAGT. Trimming took off 2 bases at V and 0 bases at J, with 9 bases between the two ends. The chain's CDR3 is CASSDGGASTDTQYF. In DNA form, the CDR3 reads TGTGCCAGCAGTGACGGGGGGGCTAGCACAGATACGCAGTATTTT.

This clonotype was seen at least ten times. The V and J genes are TRBV12-3 or TRBV12-4 and TRBJ1-1; D is possibly TRBD1 (6 bases). CDR3 length: 20 residues. V lost 3 bases and J lost 5, with 31 bases in between. For the CDR3, the DNA is TGTGCCAGCAGTTTTCTTCCAGTGTGGACAGCGTCTATCCTAGGGACTGAAGCTTTCTTT. It encodes CASSFLPVWTASILGTEAFF.

At least ten counts were recorded for this clonotype. The CDR3 DNA is TGTGCCAGCAGCTTAGCGCGGATCAGGGCCGATTACACTGAAGCTTTCTTT. Translated: CASSLARIRADYTEAFF. This chain joins TRBV7-9 and TRBJ1-1; D perhaps matches TRBD1 (5 bases). The CDR3 spans 17 residues. V gave up 0 bases and J gave up 3 bases, with 17 bases separating them. The V gene's germline CDR1 is SEHNR and CDR2 FQNEAQ (reference sequence).

This clonotype has ten or more counts. V usage is TRBV3-1 and J usage is TRBJ1-2, with D possibly TRBD1 on 6 matching bases. V was shortened by 2 bases and J by 0 bases, with 13 bases between the two germline ends. The germline V gene encodes CDR1 LGHDT and CDR2 YNNKEL (reference sequence). The CDR3 length is 16 residues. As DNA, the CDR3 is TGTGCCAGCAGCCAACTCACAGGGCCAGCTAACTATGGCTACACCTTC. Its protein is CASSQLTGPANYGYTF.

About this clonotype itself: A read error may produce the germline difference seen at one junction end. The rearrangement uses TRBV12-3 or TRBV12-4 and TRBJ2-1; 12 bases map to TRBD2. The CDR3 sequence is 17 residues long. CDR3 sequence: CASSWTSGTSSYDEQFF. CDR3 bases: TGTGCCAGCAGCTGGACTAGCGGGACTAGCTCCTACGATGAGCAGTTCTTC.

This clonotype was counted only a few times. The chain links TRBV20-1 to TRBJ2-5; 8 nucleotides align to TRBD1. Looked up from germline, CDR1 is DFQATT and CDR2 is SNEGSKA (reference sequence). This CDR3 contains 14 residues. The trim removed 3 bases at V and 5 bases at J, leaving 8 bases unmatched. CDR3 in amino acids: CSASTDRGGETQYF. The CDR3 nucleotides are TGCAGTGCTAGTACTGACAGGGGCGGCGAGACCCAGTACTTC.

Note on this clonotype: A much bigger clone sits one base away, suggesting this may be a read error. The rearrangement joins TRBV20-1 to TRBJ2-6, with no clear D. CDR1 DFQATT and CDR2 SNEGSKA come from the germline V gene (reference sequence). V was cut by 5 bases and J by 2 bases, with 13 bases left in between. The CDR3 runs 15 residues. Here the CDR3 DNA reads TGCAGTGCTCTGCGGAACACCCCTGGGGCCAACGTCCTGACTTTC. Translation gives CSALRNTPGANVLTF.

This clonotype has at least ten counts. The V call is TRBV18, the J call TRBJ2-6; D is uncertain. In germline, CDR1 is KGHSH, CDR2 LQKENI. The CDR3 is 17 amino acids. Trimming shortened V by 3 bases and J by 0 bases, and 12 bases separated the two germline ends. Here the CDR3 reads CASSPLVLISGANVLTF. The CDR3 bases are TGTGCCAGCTCACCGCTCGTACTTATCTCTGGGGCCAACGTCCTGACTTTC.

This clonotype showed up many times. The V call is TRBV14, the J call TRBJ2-1; D gene unclear. CDR1 is SGHDN and CDR2 is FVKESK in the germline V gene. There are 14 residues in the CDR3. Trimming pared 1 base from V and 0 bases from J, leaving 4 bases between. The CDR3 sequence is CASSQGNSYNEQFF. DNA for the CDR3: TGTGCCAGCAGCCAAGGAAACTCCTACAATGAGCAGTTCTTC.